Below, 18 T cell receptor beta chains from the same sample are listed, as sequenced in a study of blood T cells in healthy people across ages. Alongside a J-beta primer mix, a sample-barcoded 5' primer served in a second PCR lasting roughly 7 to 11 cycles. TCRdb redid the calling of the 5' RACE reads with MiXCR, one entry per CDR3 protein. The table records approximately 800,000 distinct CDR3 sequences, 56% of them present only once. Sequenced input: blood. The source of these receptors is a man in his forties or fifties in good health.

The CDR3 loop reads CAISPPGTARRNEQFF. The CDR3 coding sequence is TGTGCCATCTCTCCGCCAGGGACAGCTCGGAGGAATGAGCAGTTCTTC. The chain combines TRBV6-6 with TRBJ2-1, with 7 bases matching TRBD1. V lost 10 bases and J lost 7; bases outside the gene matches: 19. This CDR3 region has 16 residues. Germline CDR1 MNHNY, CDR2 SVGAGI (reference sequence).

The chain uses TRBV2 and TRBJ2-5; D perhaps matches TRBD1 (6 bases). CDR1 SNHLY and CDR2 FYNNEI come from the germline V gene. Trimming took off 3 bases at V and 4 bases at J, with 15 bases between the two ends. This CDR3 region has 15 residues. In nucleotides, the CDR3 is TGTGCCAGCAGTGACAGCAGGGGATCTATAGAGACCCAGTACTTC. It codes for CASSDSRGSIETQYF. Using reference TRBV2 and TRBJ2-5 for the parts outside the CDR3, the full variable domain is EPEVTQTPSHQVTQMGQEVILRCVPISNHLYFYWYRQILGQKVEFLVSFYNNEISEKSEIFDDQFSVERPDGSNFTLKIRSTKLEDSAMYFCASSDSRGSIETQYFGPGTRLLVL.

This chain uses TRBV7-9 with TRBJ2-4; perhaps TRBD1 as D (5 bases). The end of the DNA is better explained by TRBJ2-7, so the J call may be wrong. CDR1 is SEHNR and CDR2 is FQNEAQ in the germline V gene (reference sequence). The CDR3 runs 13 residues. CDR3 nucleotide sequence: TGTGCCAGCAGCTTGAAAGGGGTCCACGAGCAGTACTTC. It yields the protein CASSLKGVHEQYF.

This clonotype came up a few times. The chain links TRBV27 to TRBJ2-5; the D gene could be TRBD1 or TRBD2 (5 bases each). The V end was cut by 1 base, the J end by 4 bases, with 16 bases between. The length of the CDR3 is 16 residues. CDR1 is MNHEY and CDR2 is SMNVEV in the germline V gene (reference sequence). The CDR3 sequence: CASSLWGTATGETQYF. The DNA of the CDR3 is TGTGCCAGCAGTTTATGGGGGACGGCCACGGGAGAGACCCAGTACTTC.

The sample holds one count of this clonotype. The chain is built from TRBV13 and TRBJ2-3; TRBD2 matches at 11 bases. Trimming removed 6 bases from V and 0 bases from J; junction bases left unmatched: 2. In germline, CDR1 is PRHDT, CDR2 FYEKMQ (reference sequence). The CDR3 loop spans 15 amino acids. The CDR3 spells CASSTSGRSTDTQYF. The CDR3 region has the DNA TGTGCCAGCAGTACTAGCGGGAGAAGCACAGATACGCAGTATTTT.

The CDR3 reads CAISDSVTEKLFF. CDR3 in DNA: TGTGCCATCAGTGACAGTGTAACCGAAAAACTGTTTTTT. This chain connects TRBV10-3 to TRBJ1-4; D uncertain. CDR3 size: 13 residues. The V and J ends lost 3 bases and 8 bases respectively, with 10 bases between them. Germline V lookup: CDR1 ENHRY, CDR2 SYGVKD.

The chain uses TRBV4-2 and TRBJ1-2; 9 bases are a match to TRBD1. The junction had 9 bases not matched to a gene; V was cut back by 3 bases and J by 4 bases. The CDR3 has 16 amino acids. CDR1 LGHNA and CDR2 YNFKEQ come from the germline V gene. The CDR3 nucleotides are TGTGCCAGCAGCCACCGGGACAGGGATCCAATCTATGGCTACACCTTC. Its translation: CASSHRDRDPIYGYTF.

V and J are TRBV30 and TRBJ2-1, with a possible D match to TRBD2 (6 bases). V lost 3 bases and J 8 bases, leaving 17 bases between the germline ends. The CDR3 has 14 residues. Germline CDR1 is GTSNPN and CDR2 is SVGIG (reference sequence). The CDR3 spells CAWRAGPHGDEQFF. The CDR3 DNA sequence: TGTGCCTGGAGGGCGGGACCCCACGGGGATGAGCAGTTCTTC.

The chain carries TRBV2 and TRBJ2-1; D unresolved. CDR3 size: 12 residues. Germline assignment: CDR1 SNHLY and CDR2 FYNNEI. Deletions cut 4 bases from V and 15 bases from J, with 16 bases between. The DNA for the CDR3 is TGTGCCAGCAGTGGAAATGGTTTTAGTGGGTTCTTC. Encoded protein: CASSGNGFSGFF.

This clonotype turned up a few times. The chain joins TRBV6-6 to TRBJ2-7; perhaps TRBD1 as D (6 bases). Trimming removed 5 bases from V and 4 bases from J, with 15 bases in between. Per germline, CDR1 MNHNY and CDR2 SVGAGI (reference sequence). The CDR3 contains 14 residues. The DNA of the CDR3 is TGTGCCAGCAGTAATTCAGGGGACGTTTACGAGCAGTACTTC. It translates to CASSNSGDVYEQYF.

This clonotype has at least ten counts. The genes are TRBV20-1 and TRBJ2-5; TRBD1 matches at 12 bases. The CDR3 totals 16 residues. The ends lost 0 bases at V and 4 bases at J; junction bases unmatched: 6. Per the germline V gene, CDR1 is DFQATT and CDR2 is SNEGSKA (reference sequence). This CDR3 is CSARDPGQGAGETQYF. The CDR3 DNA is TGCAGTGCTAGAGACCCGGGACAGGGGGCTGGAGAGACCCAGTACTTC.

In this sample, this clonotype turned up a few times. The chain combines TRBV29-1 with TRBJ2-7, with TRBD1 matching over 9 bases. The CDR3 has 14 amino acids. V shed 4 bases, J shed 5 bases, and the junction held 9 bases outside the gene matches. The germline gives CDR1 SQVTM, CDR2 ANQGSEA. CDR3 amino acids: CSVVKLGQGHEQYF. The CDR3 region has the DNA TGCAGCGTTGTTAAGTTGGGACAGGGACACGAGCAGTACTTC.

In this sample, this clonotype turned up once. This chain links TRBV28 with TRBJ2-1; the match to TRBD2 covers 9 bases. The CDR3 spans 15 residues. The V gene end was trimmed by 3 bases and the J gene end by 7 bases; junction bases not matched to a gene: 7. Germline V gene sequence: CDR1 MDHEN, CDR2 SYDVKM. For the CDR3, the DNA is TGTGCCAGCAGTTTGGTGCGGGAGGGCCGGAATGAGCAGTTCTTC. It specifies CASSLVREGRNEQFF.

V gene TRBV6-5 combines with J gene TRBJ1-5; TRBD1 aligns across 7 bases. Germline V gives CDR1 MNHEY, CDR2 SVGAGI. Trimming took 2 bases from V and 6 from J; bases not matched to a gene: 22. This CDR3 region has 20 residues. CDR3 protein: CASSYNAGTAGPVVGQPQHF. The CDR3 nucleotides are TGTGCCAGCAGTTACAACGCAGGGACAGCTGGCCCGGTGGTTGGTCAGCCCCAGCATTTT.

The chain uses TRBV28 and TRBJ2-7; D is ambiguous. There are 15 residues in the CDR3. Trimming stripped 5 bases from V and 3 bases from J, with 17 bases between. Per germline, CDR1 MDHEN and CDR2 SYDVKM. This CDR3 reads CASSPLYRLDYEQYF. CDR3 nucleotide sequence: TGTGCCAGCAGTCCCCTCTACCGATTAGACTACGAGCAGTACTTC.

This clonotype was observed a few times. This chain links TRBV4-1 with TRBJ2-1; no reliable D call. The CDR3 has 13 amino acids. CDR1 and CDR2 from the germline V gene are MGHRA and YSYEKL. Trimming removed 0 bases at V and 2 bases at J, with 2 bases between. The CDR3 bases are TGCGCCAGCAGCCAAGATCCCTACAATGAGCAGTTCTTC. Protein sequence: CASSQDPYNEQFF.

V is TRBV29-1 and J is TRBJ2-7, with D hard to call. V lost 1 base to trimming and J lost 2 bases, with 9 bases between them. The CDR3 contains 13 residues. Germline-derived CDR1 and CDR2 are SQVTM and ANQGSEA. The CDR3 sequence: CSVEGSLPYEQYF. DNA of the CDR3: TGCAGCGTTGAAGGGAGCCTCCCCTACGAGCAGTACTTC.

Comment on this clonotype: A much larger clone lies one base from this, so it may be a read error. This chain links TRBV4-2 with TRBJ1-2, with D uncertain. Germline lookup yields CDR1 LGHNA and CDR2 YNFKEQ. The CDR3 has 14 amino acids. V was shortened by 0 bases and J by 3 bases, with 8 bases between the two germline ends. The CDR3 nucleotides read TGTGCCAGCAGCCAAGAGATCGGTGACTATGGCTACACCTTC. Translation gives CASSQEIGDYGYTF.